This T cell receptor beta chain was documented in a study of T cell repertoires in cytomegalovirus infection. Notes on the study in general: Identification of carriers of CMV plus the relevant HLA was performed using cumulative public TCR beta family frequency. The ex vivo response was dominated by HLA-C-restricted CMV-specific TCR beta clonotypes.

The germline gives CDR1 MNHEY, CDR2 SVGEGT. The CDR3 sequence is 14 residues long. About this clonotype: Its antigen is currently unknown. Sequence at one end of the junction differs from germline and may be a read error.

TCRdb called the reads again in MiXCR, with one record for every CDR3 protein. Among around 900,000 distinct CDR3 sequences listed, around 30% were seen once. The chain links TRBV6-2 or TRBV6-3 to TRBJ2-1; no definite D call. The starting material was cultured CD8+ T cells from PBMCs, obtained from culture after CMV antigen stimulation. This receptor was identified in a human donor in good health (CMV status not recorded). Some clones in this sample may be carry-over from other donors' samples. CDR3 in amino acids: CASQGLSSYIEQFF. The CDR3 bases are TGTGCCAGCCAAGGGCTAAGCTCCTACATTGAGCAGTTCTTC.